The rows below give T cell receptor beta chains drawn from one sample of a study of blood T cells in healthy people across ages. TCRdb passed the 5' RACE reads through MiXCR, listing each CDR3 protein once. The sample yields over a million distinct CDR3 sequences, roughly 43% seen once. Material: blood. Receptors were obtained from a woman between 18 and 29 years old in good health. Each CDR3 is given with its conserved first and last residue. D genes are given only for firm matches. Size tells how often a clone was seen (once, few, many) or the class of an expanded clone, and some rows leave it out.

V gene	D gene	clone size	J gene	CDR3 protein	CDR3 DNA
TRBV9	NA	once	TRBJ1-2	CASSVSRAGYTF	TGTGCCAGCAGCGTCTCGAGGGCTGGCTACACCTTC
TRBV11-2	NA	NA	TRBJ1-2	CASSLGEYAGKDGYTF	TGTGCCAGCAGCTTAGGCGAATATGCAGGGAAGGATGGCTACACCTTC
TRBV9	TRBD2	NA	TRBJ2-7	CASSATSGSEQYF	TGTGCCAGCAGCGCGACTAGCGGGAGCGAGCAGTACTTC
TRBV6-1	NA	NA	TRBJ2-5	CASRALQIRDEQYF	TGTGCCAGCAGGGCACTCCAGATCCGCGATGAGCAGTACTTC
TRBV28	NA	NA	TRBJ2-1	CASSLVFGTMEREQFF	TGTGCCAGCAGTTTAGTGTTCGGGACCATGGAACGTGAGCAGTTCTTC
TRBV13	TRBD2	once	TRBJ2-7	CASSLDLAGAYEQYF	TGTGCCAGCAGCTTAGACCTAGCGGGAGCCTACGAGCAGTACTTC
TRBV29-1	NA	NA	TRBJ2-7	CSVEDLGRADEQYF	TGCAGCGTTGAAGATCTGGGTAGGGCTGACGAGCAGTACTTC
TRBV12-3/TRBV12-4	NA	few	TRBJ2-1	CASSVSRAQVFF	TGTGCCAGCAGTGTCTCCCGGGCACAAGTGTTCTTC
TRBV6-6	TRBD1	few	TRBJ1-2	CASSYTGQGNGYTF	TGTGCCAGCAGTTACACCGGACAGGGGAATGGCTACACCTTC
TRBV6-2/TRBV6-3	NA	NA	TRBJ2-1	CASSYNLTGPRRNEQFF	TGTGCCAGCAGTTACAATTTGACAGGCCCGAGGAGGAATGAGCAGTTCTTC
TRBV7-8	NA	NA	TRBJ2-3	CASSLPRVDTQYF	TGTGCCAGCAGCTTACCCCGAGTTGATACGCAGTATTTT
TRBV11-2	TRBD2	NA	TRBJ2-7	CASNEGLAGFYEQYF	TGTGCCAGCAACGAGGGGCTAGCGGGGTTTTACGAGCAGTACTTC
TRBV11-2	TRBD1	few	TRBJ2-1	CASRALAGGAYNEQFF	TGTGCCAGCAGGGCCCTGGCAGGGGGCGCATACAATGAGCAGTTCTTC
TRBV7-2	NA	NA	TRBJ1-5	CASSKGIGNQPQHF	TGTGCCAGCAGTAAGGGGATCGGCAATCAGCCCCAGCATTTT
TRBV7-9	NA	NA	TRBJ2-2	CASSLGARATGELFF	TGTGCCAGCAGCTTAGGAGCGAGGGCAACCGGGGAGCTGTTTTTT
TRBV10-3	TRBD1	NA	TRBJ2-7	CAISDSGTGDSYEQYF	TGTGCCATCAGTGACTCCGGGACAGGGGATTCCTACGAGCAGTACTTC
TRBV7-2	NA	few	TRBJ1-2	CASSPQGSTNDGYTF	TGTGCCAGCAGCCCACAGGGCTCCACCAACGATGGCTACACCTTC
TRBV6-1	TRBD2	few	TRBJ2-3	CASSDQLAGGPDTQYF	TGTGCCAGCAGTGATCAACTAGCGGGGGGGCCAGATACGCAGTATTTT
TRBV27	NA	NA	TRBJ1-4	CASSLLGSNEKLFF	TGTGCCAGCAGTTTGCTCGGGAGCAATGAAAAACTGTTTTTT
TRBV7-2	NA	NA	TRBJ2-7	CASSLAGVDEQYF	TGTGCCAGCAGCTTAGCAGGGGTAGACGAGCAGTACTTC
TRBV13	TRBD1	NA	TRBJ2-1	CASSTDRAHEQFF	TGTGCCAGCAGCACCGACAGGGCCCATGAGCAGTTCTTC
TRBV20-1	TRBD1	few	TRBJ1-5	CSARPGQNSNQPQHF	TGCAGTGCTAGACCGGGACAGAATAGCAATCAGCCCCAGCATTTT
TRBV7-6	NA	NA	TRBJ1-3	CASSLGTRNTIYF	TGTGCCAGCAGCTTAGGGACCCGAAACACCATATATTTT
TRBV11-2	TRBD2	NA	TRBJ2-7	CASSPLQSGRNEQYF	TGTGCCAGCAGCCCACTTCAAAGCGGGAGGAACGAGCAGTACTTC
TRBV12-3/TRBV12-4	NA	NA	TRBJ2-1	CASRLRYNEQFF	TGTGCCAGCAGGCTGCGGTACAATGAGCAGTTCTTC
TRBV6-1	NA	NA	TRBJ1-5	CASKRAASNQPQHF	TGTGCCAGCAAGAGGGCAGCGAGCAATCAGCCCCAGCATTTT
TRBV27	TRBD1	NA	TRBJ2-1	CASGGQNYNEQFF	TGTGCCAGCGGGGGACAGAACTACAATGAGCAGTTCTTC